Detailed here is one TCR beta chain. What it recognizes is unknown. The CDR3 has 12 residues. The V end was cut by 0 bases, the J end by 11 bases, with 8 bases between. The germline CDR1 and CDR2 sequences are MNHNS and SASEGT. This entry is derived from a study of T cell responses to AZD1222 COVID-19 vaccine. Whole-study findings and limits: Just a handful of AZD1222 recipients were seropositive at baseline. After two AZD1222 doses, spike-specific TCR breadth and depth rose versus day 0. The donor cohort was predominantly white British with a female majority, and clonal diversity may have been underestimated. After the peak T cell response, and only then, were repertoires sampled.

Produced via immunoSEQ multiplex PCR; TCRdb's table is partial and in-frame only. Here the sample spans about 120,000 clones, approximately 94% being singletons. The receptor was derived from an adult who received the AZD1222 COVID-19 vaccine. The sample was peripheral blood, taken 28 days after the second AZD1222 dose. The V call is TRBV6-1, the J call TRBJ2-4; weak D call: TRBD2 (6 bases). The CDR3 region is CASSEARGVQYF. The DNA of the CDR3 is TGTGCCAGCAGTGAAGCGCGGGGCGTTCAGTACTTC.